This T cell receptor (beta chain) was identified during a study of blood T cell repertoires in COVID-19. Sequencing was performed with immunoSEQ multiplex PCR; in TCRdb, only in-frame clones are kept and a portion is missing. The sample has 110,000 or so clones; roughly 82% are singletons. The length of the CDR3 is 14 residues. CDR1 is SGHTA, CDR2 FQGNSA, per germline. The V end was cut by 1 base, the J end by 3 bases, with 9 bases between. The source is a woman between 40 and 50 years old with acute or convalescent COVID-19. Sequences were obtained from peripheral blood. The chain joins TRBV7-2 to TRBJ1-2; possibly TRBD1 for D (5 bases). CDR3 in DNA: TGTGCCAGCAGCTTAGATCCGGGGGACTATGGCTACACCTTC. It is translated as CASSLDPGDYGYTF.